This T cell receptor beta chain was observed in a study of cytomegalovirus exposure and HLA in healthy donors. Study findings and constraints: HLA alleles showed associations with 16,951 TCR beta sequences in a later analysis, at a 0.05 false discovery rate. Because they were indistinguishable, some V segments, including TRBV6-2 and TRBV6-3, were excluded.

The donors comprised healthy bone marrow donors. PCR amplification relied on 60 Vbeta primers (plus 13 Jbeta primers). Using immunoSEQ multiplex PCR, the repertoire was profiled, and TCRdb retains in-frame clones only, with some absent. The data contain 140,000 to 150,000 clones, about 77% of them singletons. On this clone: Its cognate antigen is unknown.

Germline V gene data show CDR1 as SQVTM and CDR2 as ANQGSEA. V was clipped by 4 bases and J by 6 bases; unmatched bases: 12. The CDR3 runs 15 residues. The TCR originated in a male donor in good health and CMV-seronegative. The sample taken for sequencing was PBMCs. The rearrangement joins TRBV29-1 to TRBJ2-7; 10 bases line up with TRBD1. The CDR3: CSVGPDPRTGGEQYF. Written as DNA, the CDR3 is TGCAGCGTTGGCCCTGACCCCAGGACAGGGGGCGAGCAGTACTTC.